This passage covers 2 T cell receptor beta chains from one sample sequenced in a study of T cells in Graves' hyperthyroidism and ophthalmopathy (dated by TCRdb to the late 2010s). Library preparation used multiplex PCR. Sequencing relied on an Illumina HiSeq 2000. The TCR beta CDR3 regions were amplified from RNA transcripts. The TCR CDR3 was subjected to a first round of RT-PCR using the HTBI primer set and the Qiagen OneStep RT-PCR kit. TCRdb reran the public reads through fastp at Q25 and MiXCR, keeping productive beta chains. Rows with one shared CDR3 protein collapse into an entry with the most common genes and DNA. The sample table contains roughly 100,000 distinct CDR3 sequences; only one count was recorded for 40% of them. Of the sample, roughly a tenth is held by the ten largest clones. Sequencing input: peripheral blood or thyroid tissue (not recorded which). The receptors shown here come from a woman aged 25 to 39 with Graves' hyperthyroidism.

This clonotype has at least ten counts. The rearrangement uses TRBV7-8 and TRBJ1-5; the match to TRBD1 covers 8 bases. The CDR3 runs to 16 residues. With V trimmed by 4 bases and J by 7 bases, 12 bases remained unmatched. Per the germline V gene, CDR1 is SGHVS and CDR2 is FQNEAQ. The CDR3 coding sequence is TGTGCCAGCAGCTCCGAGGGGGGACAGGCGGGGCAGCCCCAGCATTTT. It translates to CASSSEGGQAGQPQHF.

A note on this clonotype: Because it lacks the conserved phenylalanine or tryptophan at the end, this CDR3 is likely a read error. This chain uses TRBV5-5 with TRBJ1-5; the D gene is possibly TRBD1 (6 bases). Trimming removed 7 bases from V and 5 bases from J, with 19 bases in between. Germline V CDR1 and CDR2: SGHKS, YYEKEE (reference sequence). The CDR3 spans 15 residues. The CDR3 here is CASSPNQGPDQPQHS. The CDR3 DNA is TGTGCCAGCTCACCTAATCAGGGGCCGGATCAGCCCCAGCATTCT.